Listed here is a single T cell receptor (beta chain). What it binds is unknown. The protocol was immunoSEQ multiplex PCR, while the TCRdb copy is restricted to in-frame clones and leaves out a portion. The sample contains 120,000 or so clones, 80% to 90% of which appear only once. The sample belongs to a study of T cell responses to AZD1222 COVID-19 vaccine. For the study at large: Second-dose timings of about 4 or about 12 weeks were pooled.

General study points: Repertoires were obtained solely post-peak T cell response. Among spike-specific TCRs, nearly half reportedly target unmutated variant regions.

Germline V gives CDR1 SGHRS, CDR2 YFSETQ. The CDR3 contains 15 residues. With V trimmed by 6 bases and J by 2 bases, 8 bases remained unmatched. The input for sequencing was peripheral blood, taken on day 0 of AZD1222 vaccination. The clonotype originates from an adult in good health. The chain carries TRBV5-1 and TRBJ1-1, with 9 bases lining up with TRBD1. CDR3 in DNA: TGCGCCAGCACCGTTGGGACAGGGAGTAACACTGAAGCTTTCTTT. The encoded protein is CASTVGTGSNTEAFF.